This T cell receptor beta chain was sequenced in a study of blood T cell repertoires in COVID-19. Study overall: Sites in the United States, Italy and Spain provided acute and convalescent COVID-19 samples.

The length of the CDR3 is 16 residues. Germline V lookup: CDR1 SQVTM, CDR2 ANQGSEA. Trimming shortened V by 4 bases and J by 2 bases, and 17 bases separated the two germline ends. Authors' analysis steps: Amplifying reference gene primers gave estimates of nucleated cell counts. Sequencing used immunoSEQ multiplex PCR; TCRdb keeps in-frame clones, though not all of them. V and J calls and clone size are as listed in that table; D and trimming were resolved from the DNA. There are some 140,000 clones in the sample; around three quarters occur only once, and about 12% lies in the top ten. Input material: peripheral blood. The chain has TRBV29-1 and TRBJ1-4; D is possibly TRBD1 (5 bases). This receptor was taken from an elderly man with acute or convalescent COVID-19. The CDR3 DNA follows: TGCAGCGTTGTCCACCGGGGGAAGGGGACTAATGAAAAACTGTTTTTT. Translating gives CSVVHRGKGTNEKLFF.